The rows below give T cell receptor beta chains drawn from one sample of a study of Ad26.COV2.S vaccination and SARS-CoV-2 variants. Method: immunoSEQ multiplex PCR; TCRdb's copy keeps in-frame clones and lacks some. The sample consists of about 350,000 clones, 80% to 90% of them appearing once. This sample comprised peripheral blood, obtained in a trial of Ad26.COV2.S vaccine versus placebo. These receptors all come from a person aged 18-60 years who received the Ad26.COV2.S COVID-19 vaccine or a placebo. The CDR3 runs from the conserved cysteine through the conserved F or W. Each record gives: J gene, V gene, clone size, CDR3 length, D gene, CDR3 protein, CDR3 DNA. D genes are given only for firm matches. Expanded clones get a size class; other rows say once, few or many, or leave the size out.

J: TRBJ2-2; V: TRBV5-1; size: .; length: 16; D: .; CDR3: CASSLTSTVNTGELFF; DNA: TGCGCCAGCAGCTTGACGTCTACCGTGAACACCGGGGAGCTGTTTTTT
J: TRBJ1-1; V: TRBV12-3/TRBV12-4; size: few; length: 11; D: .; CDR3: CASSFGSGAFF; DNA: TGTGCCAGCAGTTTCGGTAGTGGAGCTTTCTTT
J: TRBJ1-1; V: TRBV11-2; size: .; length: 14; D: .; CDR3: CASSVRATTLEAFF; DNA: TGTGCCAGCAGCGTCAGGGCCACAACTTTAGAAGCTTTCTTT
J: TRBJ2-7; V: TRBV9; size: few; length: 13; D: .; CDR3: CASSVVQGYEQYF; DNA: TGTGCCAGCAGCGTAGTCCAGGGCTACGAGCAGTACTTC
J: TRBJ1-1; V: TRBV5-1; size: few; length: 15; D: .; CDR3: CASSLAPTTGNEAFF; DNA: TGCGCCAGCAGCTTGGCTCCGACCACAGGGAATGAAGCTTTCTTT
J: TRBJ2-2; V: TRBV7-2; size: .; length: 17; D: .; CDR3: CASSFPRGEPNTGELFF; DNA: TGTGCCAGCAGTTTTCCACGGGGAGAACCGAACACCGGGGAGCTGTTTTTT
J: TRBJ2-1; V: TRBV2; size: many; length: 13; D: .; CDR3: CASRQEFINEQFF; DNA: TGTGCCAGCAGGCAGGAATTTATCAATGAGCAGTTCTTC
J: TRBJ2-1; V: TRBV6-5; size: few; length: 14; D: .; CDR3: CASIRAPLYNEQFF; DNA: TGTGCCAGCATAAGGGCCCCCCTCTACAATGAGCAGTTCTTC
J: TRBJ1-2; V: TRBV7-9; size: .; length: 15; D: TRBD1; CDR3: CASSSGQGKGGGYTF; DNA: TGTGCCAGCAGCTCGGGACAGGGGAAGGGTGGTGGCTACACCTTC
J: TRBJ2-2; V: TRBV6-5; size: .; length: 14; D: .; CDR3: CASRGRGRTGELFF; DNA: TGTGCCAGCAGAGGGAGGGGGCGCACCGGGGAGCTGTTTTTT
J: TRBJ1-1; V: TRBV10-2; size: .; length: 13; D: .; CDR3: CASTRGMNTEAFF; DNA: TGCGCCAGCACCCGGGGCATGAACACTGAAGCTTTCTTT
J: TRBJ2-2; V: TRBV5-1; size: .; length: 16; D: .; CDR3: CASSLVPGRVTGELFF; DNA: TGCGCCAGCAGCTTGGTCCCGGGTCGTGTCACCGGGGAGCTGTTTTTT
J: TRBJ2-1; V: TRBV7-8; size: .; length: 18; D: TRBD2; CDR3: CASSSAGLAGGMYNEQFF; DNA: TGTGCCAGCAGCTCGGCGGGACTAGCGGGAGGGATGTACAATGAGCAGTTCTTC
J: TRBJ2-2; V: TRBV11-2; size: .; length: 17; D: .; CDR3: CASSFRGVADNTGELFF; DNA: TGTGCCAGCAGCTTTCGTGGCGTAGCGGACAACACCGGGGAGCTGTTTTTT
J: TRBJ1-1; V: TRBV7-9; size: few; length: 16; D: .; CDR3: CASSLLGGRRNTEAFF; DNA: TGTGCCAGCAGCCTCCTTGGAGGGCGGAGGAACACTGAAGCTTTCTTT
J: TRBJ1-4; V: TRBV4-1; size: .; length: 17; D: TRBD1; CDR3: CASSQTGGLATNEKLFF; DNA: TGCGCCAGCAGCCAGACAGGGGGCCTAGCAACTAATGAAAAACTGTTTTTT
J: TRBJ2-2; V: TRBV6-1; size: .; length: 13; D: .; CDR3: CASTEVNTGELFF; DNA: TGTGCCAGCACCGAAGTTAACACCGGGGAGCTGTTTTTT
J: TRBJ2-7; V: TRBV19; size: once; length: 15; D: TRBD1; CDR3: CASSKGTGEGHEQYF; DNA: TGTGCCAGTAGTAAGGGGACAGGGGAAGGCCACGAGCAGTACTTC
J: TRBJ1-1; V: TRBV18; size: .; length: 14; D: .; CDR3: CASSPAWGNTEAFF; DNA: TGTGCCAGCTCACCGGCCTGGGGGAACACTGAAGCTTTCTTT
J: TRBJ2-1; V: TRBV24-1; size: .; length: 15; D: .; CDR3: CATSDYRRTYNEQFF; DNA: TGTGCCACCAGTGATTACAGGCGAACCTACAATGAGCAGTTCTTC
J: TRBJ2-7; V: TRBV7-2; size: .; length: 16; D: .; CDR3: CASSYLGRDGLYEQYF; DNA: TGTGCCAGCAGCTACCTTGGACGGGATGGGTTATACGAGCAGTACTTC
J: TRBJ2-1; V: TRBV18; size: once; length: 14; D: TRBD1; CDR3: CASSPQGQENEQFF; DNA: TGTGCCAGCTCACCACAAGGACAGGAAAATGAGCAGTTCTTC
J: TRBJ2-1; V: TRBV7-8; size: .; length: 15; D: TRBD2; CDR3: CASSPKGLAGPEQFF; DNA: TGTGCCAGCAGCCCCAAGGGACTAGCGGGACCCGAGCAGTTCTTC
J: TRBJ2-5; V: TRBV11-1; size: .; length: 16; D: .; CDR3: CASSPTARVGRETQYF; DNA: TGTGCCAGCAGCCCAACCGCAAGGGTTGGTCGGGAGACCCAGTACTTC
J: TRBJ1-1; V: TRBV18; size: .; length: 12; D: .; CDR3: CASSPQDGEAFF; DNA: TGTGCCAGCTCACCTCAGGACGGTGAAGCTTTCTTT
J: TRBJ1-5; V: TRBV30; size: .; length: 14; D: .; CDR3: CAWSNGGEVQPQHF; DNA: TGTGCCTGGAGTAACGGGGGCGAGGTTCAGCCCCAGCATTTT
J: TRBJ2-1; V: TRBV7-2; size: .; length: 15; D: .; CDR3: CASSITSQDYNEQFF; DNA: TGTGCCAGCAGCATCACAAGTCAAGACTACAATGAGCAGTTCTTC
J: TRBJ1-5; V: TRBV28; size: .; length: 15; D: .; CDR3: CASSFSGGPNQPQHF; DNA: TGTGCCAGCAGTTTCTCGGGGGGTCCCAATCAGCCCCAGCATTTT
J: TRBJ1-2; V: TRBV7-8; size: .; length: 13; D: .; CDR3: CASSPPIRWGYTF; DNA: TGTGCCAGCAGCCCCCCCATCCGGTGGGGCTACACCTTC
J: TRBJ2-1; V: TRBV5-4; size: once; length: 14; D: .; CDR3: CASSTDGRINEQFF; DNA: TGTGCCAGCAGCACGGACGGACGAATTAATGAGCAGTTCTTC
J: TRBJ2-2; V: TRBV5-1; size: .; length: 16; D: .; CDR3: CASSARDNPLTGELFF; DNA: TGCGCCAGCTCCGCTCGGGACAACCCTTTAACCGGGGAGCTGTTTTTT
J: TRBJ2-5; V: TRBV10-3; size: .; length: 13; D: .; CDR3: CAISGRDQETQYF; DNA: TGTGCCATCAGTGGCCGGGACCAAGAGACCCAGTACTTC
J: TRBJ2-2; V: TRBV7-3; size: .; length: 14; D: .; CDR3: CASRLNANTGELFF; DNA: TGTGCCAGCAGACTAAACGCGAACACCGGGGAGCTGTTTTTT
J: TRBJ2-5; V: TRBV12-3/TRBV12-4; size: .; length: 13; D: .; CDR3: CASRMTGWETQYF; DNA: TGTGCCAGCAGGATGACAGGATGGGAGACCCAGTACTTC
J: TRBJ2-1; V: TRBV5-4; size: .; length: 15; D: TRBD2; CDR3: CASSLELAGGYEQFF; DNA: TGTGCCAGCAGCTTGGAACTAGCGGGGGGCTATGAGCAGTTCTTC
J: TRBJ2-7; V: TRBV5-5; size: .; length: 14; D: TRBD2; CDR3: CASSFELAGSEQYF; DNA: TGTGCCAGCAGCTTCGAACTAGCGGGGAGCGAGCAGTACTTC
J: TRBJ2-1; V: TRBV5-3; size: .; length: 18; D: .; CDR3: CARSLEGHIIQIYNEQFF; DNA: TGTGCCAGAAGCTTGGAGGGACACATAATTCAGATCTACAATGAGCAGTTCTTC
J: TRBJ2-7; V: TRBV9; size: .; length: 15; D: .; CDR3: CASSVGLWESYEQYF; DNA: TGTGCCAGCAGCGTGGGCCTTTGGGAGTCCTACGAGCAGTACTTC
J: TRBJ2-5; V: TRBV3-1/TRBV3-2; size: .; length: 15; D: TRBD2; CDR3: CASSPAGTSSETQYF; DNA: TGTGCCAGCAGCCCCGCCGGGACTAGTAGTGAGACCCAGTACTTC
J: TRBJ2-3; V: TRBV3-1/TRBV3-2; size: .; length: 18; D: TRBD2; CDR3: CASSQDTSGRTRSDTQYF; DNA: TGTGCCAGCAGCCAAGATACCAGCGGGAGGACGCGGTCAGATACGCAGTATTTT
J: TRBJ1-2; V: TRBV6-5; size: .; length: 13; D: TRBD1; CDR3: CASSRQGARGYTF; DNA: TGTGCCAGCAGTAGACAGGGCGCTAGAGGCTACACCTTC
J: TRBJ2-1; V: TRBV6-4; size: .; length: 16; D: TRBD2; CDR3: CASSDSRERSYNEQFF; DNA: TGTGCCAGCAGTGACTCGCGGGAGAGGTCCTACAATGAGCAGTTCTTC
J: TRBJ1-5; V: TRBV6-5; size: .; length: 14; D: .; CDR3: CAHSRTPEDQPQHF; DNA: TGTGCCCACTCTCGGACCCCGGAGGATCAGCCCCAGCATTTT
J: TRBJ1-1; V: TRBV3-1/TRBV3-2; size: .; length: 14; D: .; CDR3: CASSQGFGATEAFF; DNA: TGTGCCAGCAGCCAAGGATTCGGGGCCACTGAAGCTTTCTTT
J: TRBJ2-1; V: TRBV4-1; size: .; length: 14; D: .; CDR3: CASSQDQAWLEKFF; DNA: TGCGCCAGCAGCCAAGATCAAGCGTGGCTTGAGAAGTTCTTC
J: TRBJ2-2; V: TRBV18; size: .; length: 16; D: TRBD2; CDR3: CASSPRTSGTTGELFF; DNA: TGTGCCAGCTCACCAAGGACTAGCGGGACAACCGGGGAGCTGTTTTTT
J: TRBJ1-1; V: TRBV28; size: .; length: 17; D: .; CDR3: CASSFPRSAGPSTEAFF; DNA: TGTGCCAGCAGTTTTCCCCGCTCTGCGGGCCCAAGCACTGAAGCTTTCTTT
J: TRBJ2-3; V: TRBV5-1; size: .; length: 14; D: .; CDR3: CASSLGPGSDTQYF; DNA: TGCGCCAGCAGCTTGGGTCCGGGTTCAGATACGCAGTATTTT
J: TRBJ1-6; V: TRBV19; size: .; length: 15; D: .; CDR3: CASSSRDANNSPLHF; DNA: TGTGCCAGTAGTTCGCGGGACGCTAATAATTCACCCCTCCACTTT
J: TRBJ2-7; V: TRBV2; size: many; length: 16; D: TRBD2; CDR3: CASSKGLAGAGYEQYF; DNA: TGTGCCAGCTCGAAAGGGCTAGCGGGAGCAGGGTACGAGCAGTACTTC
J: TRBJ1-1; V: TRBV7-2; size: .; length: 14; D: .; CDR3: CASSLEGRVTEAFF; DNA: TGTGCCAGCAGCTTAGAAGGTAGGGTCACTGAAGCTTTCTTT
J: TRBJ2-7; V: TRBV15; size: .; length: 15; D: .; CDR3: CATSRVDGHMDEQYF; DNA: TGTGCCACCAGCAGAGTAGACGGCCATATGGACGAGCAGTACTTC
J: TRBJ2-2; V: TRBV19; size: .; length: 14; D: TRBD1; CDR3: CASSQGAIPGELFF; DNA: TGTGCCAGTAGTCAGGGGGCTATTCCCGGGGAGCTGTTTTTT
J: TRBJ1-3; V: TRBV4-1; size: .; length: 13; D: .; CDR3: CASSSDLGNTIYF; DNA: TGCGCCAGCAGTTCGGACCTTGGAAACACCATATATTTT
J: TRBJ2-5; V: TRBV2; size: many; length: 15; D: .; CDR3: CASSVMAETQETQYF; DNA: TGTGCCAGCAGTGTCATGGCAGAGACTCAAGAGACCCAGTACTTC
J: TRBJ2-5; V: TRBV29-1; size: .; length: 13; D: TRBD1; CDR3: CSVGQGDQETQYF; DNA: TGCAGCGTTGGACAGGGGGACCAAGAGACCCAGTACTTC
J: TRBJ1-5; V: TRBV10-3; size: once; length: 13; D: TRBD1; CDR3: CAISVTGDQPQHF; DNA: TGTGCCATCAGTGTTACAGGGGATCAGCCCCAGCATTTT
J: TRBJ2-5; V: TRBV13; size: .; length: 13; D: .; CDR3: CASSLQGLGTQYF; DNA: TGTGCCAGCAGCTTACAGGGTCTGGGGACCCAGTACTTC